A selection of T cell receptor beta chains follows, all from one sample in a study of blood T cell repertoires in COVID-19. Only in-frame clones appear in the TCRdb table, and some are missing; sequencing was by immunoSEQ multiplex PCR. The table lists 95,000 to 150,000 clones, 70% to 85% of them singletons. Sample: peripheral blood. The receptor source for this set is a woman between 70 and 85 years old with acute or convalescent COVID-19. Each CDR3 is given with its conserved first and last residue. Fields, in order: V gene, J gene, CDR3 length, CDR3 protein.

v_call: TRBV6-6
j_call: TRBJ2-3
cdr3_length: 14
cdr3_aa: CASSRQEPSDTQYF

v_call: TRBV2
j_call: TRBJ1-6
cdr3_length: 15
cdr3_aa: CASSEQGSRNSPLHF

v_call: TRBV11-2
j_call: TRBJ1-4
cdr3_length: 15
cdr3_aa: CASSLAQGGNEKLFF

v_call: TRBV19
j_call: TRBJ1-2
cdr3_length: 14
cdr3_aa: CASNLQGVSMRYTF

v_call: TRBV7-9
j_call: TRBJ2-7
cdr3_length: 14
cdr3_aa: CASSLGQGGNEQYF

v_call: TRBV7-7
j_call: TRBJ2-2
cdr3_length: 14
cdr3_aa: CASSPDRNTGELFF

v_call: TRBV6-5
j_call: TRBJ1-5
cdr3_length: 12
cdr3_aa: CASRQGDQPQHF

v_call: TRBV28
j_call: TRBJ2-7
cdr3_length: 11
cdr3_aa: CASTNSYEQYF

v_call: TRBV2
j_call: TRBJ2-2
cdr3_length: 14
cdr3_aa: CASNPGDVSGELFF

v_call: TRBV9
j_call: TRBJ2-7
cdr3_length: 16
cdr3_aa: CASSPGTSALSYEQYF

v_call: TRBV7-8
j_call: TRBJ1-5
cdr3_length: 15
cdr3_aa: CASSLILNSNQPQHF

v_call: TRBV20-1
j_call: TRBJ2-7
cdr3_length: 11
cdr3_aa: CSVLTSYEQYF

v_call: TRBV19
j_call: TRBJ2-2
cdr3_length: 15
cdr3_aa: CASTSGYANTGELFF

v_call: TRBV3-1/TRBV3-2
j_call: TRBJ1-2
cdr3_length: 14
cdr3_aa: CASSQAGQVYGYTF

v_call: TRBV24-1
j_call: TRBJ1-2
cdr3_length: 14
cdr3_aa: CATSDPGQGVGYTF

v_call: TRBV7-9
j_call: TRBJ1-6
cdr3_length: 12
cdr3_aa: CASSQDRSTLHF

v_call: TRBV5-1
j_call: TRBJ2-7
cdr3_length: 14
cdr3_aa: CASSLSGTGYEQYF

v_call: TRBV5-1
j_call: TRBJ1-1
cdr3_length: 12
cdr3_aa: CASHEETTEAFF

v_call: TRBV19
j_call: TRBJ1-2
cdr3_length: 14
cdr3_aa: CASSMPQGIYGYTF

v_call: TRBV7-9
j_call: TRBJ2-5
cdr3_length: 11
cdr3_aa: CASTRGGTQYF

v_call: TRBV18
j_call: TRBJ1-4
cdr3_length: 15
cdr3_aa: CASSPLQGGNEKLFF

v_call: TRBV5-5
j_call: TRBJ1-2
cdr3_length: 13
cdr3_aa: CASSLEGLGGYTF

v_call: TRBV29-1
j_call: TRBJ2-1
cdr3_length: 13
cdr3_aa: CSVEDGRENEQFF

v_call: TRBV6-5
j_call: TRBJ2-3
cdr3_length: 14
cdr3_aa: CASSLGTSTDTQYF

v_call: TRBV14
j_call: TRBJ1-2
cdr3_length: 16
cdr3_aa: CASSSFGHTAGYGYTF

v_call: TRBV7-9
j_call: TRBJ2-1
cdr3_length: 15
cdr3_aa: CASSSQIQGYNEQFF

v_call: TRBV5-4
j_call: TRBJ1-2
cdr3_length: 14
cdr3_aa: CASSLDGGLYGYTF

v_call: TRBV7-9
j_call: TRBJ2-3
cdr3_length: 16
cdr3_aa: CASSSGQGPSADTQYF

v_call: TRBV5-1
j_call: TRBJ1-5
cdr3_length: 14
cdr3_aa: CASSTGQSNQPQHF

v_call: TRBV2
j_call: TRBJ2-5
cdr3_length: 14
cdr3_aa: CASIPDRTQETQYF

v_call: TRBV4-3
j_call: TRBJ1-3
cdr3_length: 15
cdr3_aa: CASSQTQGSGNTIYF

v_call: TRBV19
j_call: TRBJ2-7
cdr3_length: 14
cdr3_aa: CASRQGPRIGEQYF

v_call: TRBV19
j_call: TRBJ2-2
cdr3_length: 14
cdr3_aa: CASRLQGGTGELFF

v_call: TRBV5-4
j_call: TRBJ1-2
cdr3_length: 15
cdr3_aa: CASSFSPGQNYGYTF

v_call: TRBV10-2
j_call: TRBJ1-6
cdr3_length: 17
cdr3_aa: CASSETTPREGYSPLHF

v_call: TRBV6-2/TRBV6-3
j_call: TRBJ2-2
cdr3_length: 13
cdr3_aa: CASSYRETGELFF

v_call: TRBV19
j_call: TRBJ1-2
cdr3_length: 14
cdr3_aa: CASSSASRGLGYTF

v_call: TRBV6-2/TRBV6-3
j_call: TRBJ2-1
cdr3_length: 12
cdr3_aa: CASSYSSNEQFF

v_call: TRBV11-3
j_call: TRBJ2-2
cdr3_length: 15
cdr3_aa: CASSSPSPYTGELFF

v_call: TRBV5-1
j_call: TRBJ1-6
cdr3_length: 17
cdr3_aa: CASSLSGRAAYNSPLHF

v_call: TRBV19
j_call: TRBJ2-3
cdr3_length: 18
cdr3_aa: CASSITGLAGGYTDTQYF

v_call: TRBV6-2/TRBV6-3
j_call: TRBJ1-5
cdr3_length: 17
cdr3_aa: CASSFAGTGGFNQPQHF

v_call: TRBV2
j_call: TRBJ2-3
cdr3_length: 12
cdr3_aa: CASTEGLAGQYF

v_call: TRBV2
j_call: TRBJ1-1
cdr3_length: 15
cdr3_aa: CASSELRVANTEAFF

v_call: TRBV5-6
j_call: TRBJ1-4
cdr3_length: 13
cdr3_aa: CASSRGESEKLFF

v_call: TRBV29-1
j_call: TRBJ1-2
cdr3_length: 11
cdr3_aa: CSVRTGYGYTF

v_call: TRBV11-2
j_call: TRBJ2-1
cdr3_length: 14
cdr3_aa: CASSSLRSYGEQFF

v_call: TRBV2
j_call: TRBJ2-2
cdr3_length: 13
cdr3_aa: CASSTGRTGELFF

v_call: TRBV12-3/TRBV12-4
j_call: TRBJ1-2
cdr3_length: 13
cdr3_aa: CASSPDRGRGYTF

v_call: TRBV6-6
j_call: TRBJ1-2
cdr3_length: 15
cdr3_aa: CASSYSGQGTHGYTF

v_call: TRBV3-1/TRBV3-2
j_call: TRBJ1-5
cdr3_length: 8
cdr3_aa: CASTKERF

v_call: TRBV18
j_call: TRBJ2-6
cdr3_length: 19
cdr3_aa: CASSSGAGTGVYGANVLTF

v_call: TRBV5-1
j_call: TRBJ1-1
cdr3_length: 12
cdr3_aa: CASSLGDTEAFF

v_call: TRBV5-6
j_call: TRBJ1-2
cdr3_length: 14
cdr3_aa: CASSFLYANYGYTF